Listed here are 11 T cell receptor beta chains from one sample, sequenced in a study of spatial heterogeneity in lung cancer. Study results and caveats: Expanded intratumoral alpha and beta TCR counts tracked tumor mutation counts.

What these receptors recognize is not known. Time point indicated: sample taken at primary tumor resection. TCRdb re-called the 5' RACE reads through MiXCR, storing one row per CDR3 protein. The sample shows about 12,000 distinct CDR3 sequences, roughly 15% of them seen only once. Sequences were derived from lung tumor tissue, sampled at surgery. These receptors were taken from a male donor with early-stage non-small cell lung cancer.

This clonotype was counted ten times or more. The chain recombines TRBV13 with TRBJ1-6; the D gene is possibly TRBD1 (5 bases). Germline V gene sequence: CDR1 PRHDT, CDR2 FYEKMQ (reference sequence). The CDR3 contains 16 residues. The V gene lost 2 bases and the J gene lost 10 bases, with 18 bases spanning the gap. CDR3 protein: CASSLRVGFSGSPLHF. The CDR3 nucleotides are TGTGCCAGCAGCTTAAGAGTAGGGTTCTCAGGGTCACCCCTCCACTTT.

This chain links TRBV7-2 with TRBJ1-4, with D unresolved. This CDR3 comprises 14 residues. CDR1 SGHTA and CDR2 FQGNSA come from the germline V gene. V lost 3 bases, J lost 8 bases, and 13 bases lay in between. The CDR3 bases are TGTGCCAGCAGCTTGAGTCTGGACGAAGAAAAACTGTTTTTT. Amino acids: CASSLSLDEEKLFF.

There are a few counts of this clonotype. The rearrangement links TRBV28 to TRBJ2-1; D remains unclear. The CDR3 spans 14 residues. The V gene lost 7 bases and the J gene lost 1 base, with 11 bases spanning the gap. The germline V gene encodes CDR1 MDHEN and CDR2 SYDVKM. The CDR3 DNA follows: TGTGCCAGCATCCCTTCCACATCCTACAATGAGCAGTTCTTC. Translating gives CASIPSTSYNEQFF.

The rearrangement links TRBV28 to TRBJ1-1; D not resolved. The germline V gene has CDR1 MDHEN and CDR2 SYDVKM. The V gene lost 8 bases and the J gene lost 2 bases, with 15 bases spanning the gap. The length of the CDR3 is 14 residues. CDR3 amino acids: CASLPWAGNTEAFF. The CDR3 bases are TGTGCCAGCCTTCCCTGGGCAGGTAACACTGAAGCTTTCTTT.

This clonotype was seen only a few times. V is TRBV27 and J is TRBJ2-2; D gene unclear. CDR1 is MNHEY, CDR2 SMNVEV, per germline (reference sequence). The CDR3 loop spans 14 amino acids. V lost 6 bases and J 1 base, leaving 9 bases between the germline ends. Here the CDR3 reads CASSALVNTGELFF. CDR3 coding DNA: TGTGCCAGCAGCGCCCTGGTGAACACCGGGGAGCTGTTTTTT.

This clonotype has at least ten counts. The chain couples TRBV7-2 to TRBJ2-4; D not resolved. Trimming took off 1 base at V and 3 bases at J, with 7 bases between the two ends. This CDR3 spans 14 amino acids. The germline CDR1 and CDR2 sequences are SGHTA and FQGNSA. CDR3 protein: CASSLVNVKNIQYF. CDR3 bases: TGTGCCAGCAGCTTAGTCAATGTCAAAAACATTCAGTACTTC.

This clonotype is classed as medium-sized (0.01 to 0.1%). The rearrangement links TRBV7-3 to TRBJ1-6, with 7 bases lining up with TRBD1. V gave up 4 bases and J gave up 6 bases; unmatched junction bases: 3. CDR3 length: 14 amino acids. The germline V gene encodes CDR1 SGHTA and CDR2 FQGTGA. Here the CDR3 DNA reads TGTGCCAGCAGCTCGGGACAGTTTAATTCACCCCTCCACTTT. It yields the protein CASSSGQFNSPLHF. The entire variable domain, with the rest obtained from reference TRBV7-3 and TRBJ1-6, is as follows: GAGVSQTPSNKVTEKGKYVELRCDPISGHTALYWYRQSLGQGPEFLIYFQGTGAADDSGLPNDRFFAVRPEGSVSTLKIQRTERGDSAVYLCASSSGQFNSPLHFGNGTRLTVT.

This clonotype was seen many times. This chain uses TRBV20-1 with TRBJ2-1, with D hard to call. Germline V gives CDR1 DFQATT, CDR2 SNEGSKA (reference sequence). V was clipped by 6 bases and J by 6 bases, with 12 bases between them. This CDR3 contains 12 residues. The CDR3 nucleotides read TGCAGTGCGCGAAGGCCGGTCAATGAGCAGTTCTTC. Translating it yields CSARRPVNEQFF.

The V gene is TRBV29-1, the J gene TRBJ1-2; TRBD1 is a possible D gene (6 bases). Germline V gene sequence: CDR1 SQVTM, CDR2 ANQGSEA. Trimming took 8 bases from V and 3 from J, leaving 13 bases between them. The CDR3 runs 12 residues. This CDR3 is CSLQDRHYGYTF. The CDR3 nucleotides are TGCAGCCTTCAGGACAGACACTATGGCTACACCTTC.

At least ten counts were recorded for this clonotype. The junction and the germline gene differ at one end; a read error may be behind it. The chain recombines TRBV7-9 with TRBJ1-2; no definite D call. Germline assignment: CDR1 SEHNR and CDR2 FQNEAQ (reference sequence). This CDR3 comprises 12 residues. CDR3 DNA sequence: TGTGCCAGCAGCTTAGCGCTCCCACCCTTTGGGTTC. Translating it yields CASSLALPPFGF.

By share of the sample, this clonotype is medium-sized. The rearrangement uses TRBV18 and TRBJ1-2; D ambiguous. The CDR3 spans 13 residues. Germline-derived CDR1 and CDR2 are KGHSH and LQKENI. V was shortened by 2 bases and J by 2 bases, with 6 bases between the two germline ends. The CDR3 DNA sequence: TGTGCCAGCTCACCAAAGGAGAACTATGGCTACACCTTC. Translating it yields CASSPKENYGYTF.